These T cell receptor beta chains were read from a single sample in a study of T cells after yellow fever vaccination. TCRdb re-analysed the 5' RACE reads in MiXCR, keeping a single row per CDR3 protein. The sample shows 230,000 or so distinct CDR3 sequences, 3.6% of them seen only once. Sequenced here: PBMCs, sampled 15 days after the yellow fever booster vaccination. These receptors all stem from a man aged 18 to 30 who received the YFV17D yellow fever vaccine. CDR3s include the opening cysteine and the closing phenylalanine or tryptophan. A D gene is named only where the DNA matches it firmly. Expanded clones get a size class; other rows say once, few or many, or leave the size out.

D	V	size	J	DNA	CDR3
TRBD1	TRBV7-3	many	TRBJ2-2	TGTGCCAGCAGCCCGGACAGGGACACCGGGGAGCTGTTTTTT	CASSPDRDTGELFF
-	TRBV7-8	-	TRBJ1-2	TGTGCCAGCAGCTCCCAGGGGACTCGGGGCTACACCTTC	CASSSQGTRGYTF
-	TRBV5-4	-	TRBJ2-1	TGTGCCAGCAGCTCACAGGACAATGAGCAGTTCTTC	CASSSQDNEQFF
TRBD1	TRBV28	many	TRBJ1-2	TGTGCCGTCACAGGGGGCGAGGGTTACTATGGCTACACCTTC	CAVTGGEGYYGYTF
-	TRBV6-5	many	TRBJ1-3	TGTGCCAGCAGTCCATCGACAGGCCCTGGAAACACCATATATTTT	CASSPSTGPGNTIYF
-	TRBV27	many	TRBJ1-4	TGTGCCAGCAGTTCGAAAGCTGCAACTAATGAAAAACTGTTTTTT	CASSSKAATNEKLFF
-	TRBV14	many	TRBJ2-7	TGTGCCAGCAGCCCGTGGGCAGGGTCCTACGAGCAGTACTTC	CASSPWAGSYEQYF
-	TRBV7-9	many	TRBJ2-3	TGTGCCACCGACCGGGGTAGAGGCCCAGATACGCAGTATTTT	CATDRGRGPDTQYF
-	TRBV20-1	many	TRBJ2-3	TGCAGTGCTAAATACGTATACACAGATACGCAGTATTTT	CSAKYVYTDTQYF
TRBD1	TRBV28	many	TRBJ1-5	TGTGCCAGCAGAACGACCCAGGGGGATCAGCCCCAGCATTTT	CASRTTQGDQPQHF
TRBD2	TRBV29-1	many	TRBJ2-1	TGCAGCGTTGAAGAGCAGCGGGGGAGCTCCTACAATGAGCAGTTCTTC	CSVEEQRGSSYNEQFF